The next 29 T cell receptor beta chains were all read from a single sample in a study of T-cell reconstitution after alpha-beta-depleted transplantation in children. The TCRbeta library incorporated unique molecular identifiers. One entry per CDR3 protein results from TCRdb running MiXCR on the PCR reads. The sample includes about 460,000 distinct CDR3 sequences, over 9.5% of them seen just once. The material was PBMCs, obtained before TCRalphabeta/CD19-depleted stem cell transplant. These receptors all stem from a child younger than 10 with inherited bone marrow failure, due to receive a stem cell transplant.

At least ten counts were recorded for this clonotype. The chain uses TRBV27 and TRBJ2-7, with D possibly TRBD1 on 6 matching bases. Per germline, CDR1 MNHEY and CDR2 SMNVEV (reference sequence). The CDR3 is made up of 14 amino acids. With 6 bases removed from V and 0 bases from J, the gap between germline ends came to 12 bases. The CDR3 region has the DNA TGTGCCAGCAGGGAGACAGGATACTCCTACGAGCAGTACTTC. Encoded protein: CASRETGYSYEQYF.

This clonotype was observed many times. The rearrangement uses TRBV2 and TRBJ2-2; D gene uncertain. The CDR3 contains 13 residues. V lost 6 bases and J 3 bases, leaving 8 bases between the germline ends. CDR1 is SNHLY and CDR2 is FYNNEI in the germline V gene. CDR3 bases: TGTGCCAGCAGGGGAAGGGACACCGGGGAGCTGTTTTTT. It encodes CASRGRDTGELFF.

This clonotype was detected ten times or more. V and J are TRBV20-1 and TRBJ2-1, with D unclear. The CDR3 is 13 residues long. V shed 1 base and J shed 8 bases, with 12 bases lying between them. Per the germline V gene, CDR1 is DFQATT and CDR2 is SNEGSKA (reference sequence). The CDR3 region is CSARVLGLDEQFF. In DNA form, the CDR3 reads TGCAGTGCTAGAGTTTTGGGGTTGGATGAGCAGTTCTTC.

At least ten counts were recorded for this clonotype. The chain is built from TRBV10-3 and TRBJ2-7; TRBD2 matches at 11 bases. CDR3 length: 12 residues. V lost 8 bases to trimming and J lost 7 bases; unmatched junction nucleotides: 4. Germline V gene sequence: CDR1 ENHRY, CDR2 SYGVKD. The CDR3 nucleotides are TGTGCCATCTTAGCGGGAGGGAGGGAGCAGTACTTC. It codes for CAILAGGREQYF.

This clonotype was seen a few times. The rearrangement links TRBV5-6 to TRBJ2-3; no firm D call. The CDR3 is made up of 12 amino acids. Germline V gene lookup returns CDR1 SGHDT and CDR2 YYEEEE. Trimming shortened V by 4 bases and J by 6 bases, and 9 bases separated the two germline ends. The CDR3 reads CASSRDGDTQYF. The CDR3 DNA sequence: TGTGCCAGCAGCCGAGATGGGGATACGCAGTATTTT.

This clonotype has only a few counts. The chain employs TRBV19 and TRBJ2-1; weak D call: TRBD2 (6 bases). CDR1 and CDR2 (germline): LNHDA, SQIVND (reference sequence). The CDR3 runs to 12 residues. The CDR3 nucleotides are TGTGCGACGGGAGCGAAATACAATGAGCAGTTCTTC. Protein sequence: CATGAKYNEQFF. Together with reference TRBV19 and TRBJ2-1, the CDR3 gives the full variable domain: DGGITQSPKYLFRKEGQNVTLSCEQNLNHDAMYWYRQDPGQGLRLIYYSQIVNDFQKGDIAEGYSVSREKKESFPLTVTSAQKNPTAFYLCATGAKYNEQFFGPGTRLTVL.

This clonotype was picked up a small number of times. In nucleotides, the CDR3 is TGTGCCAGCAGTTTCACACGGAGGTACACCGGGGAGCTGTTTTTT. This codes for CASSFTRRYTGELFF. This rearrangement joins TRBV12-3 or TRBV12-4 to TRBJ2-2; maybe TRBD2 (5 bases). The V gene lost 3 bases and the J gene lost 3 bases, with 11 bases spanning the gap. CDR3 size: 15 residues.

This chain joins TRBV12-1 and TRBJ1-1; TRBD1 is the table's D call, not checked against the DNA. TRBV12-1 is tagged as a pseudogene. The CDR3 has 17 residues. The CDR3 nucleotides are TGTGCCAGCAGCTCCATCCCGGACAGGGGGCCGAACACTGAAGCTTTCTTT. The encoded protein is CASSSIPDRGPNTEAFF.

This clonotype was detected ten times or more. This chain joins TRBV7-9 and TRBJ2-1; D remains unclear. Trimming took 5 bases from V and 9 from J, leaving 14 bases between them. Germline-derived CDR1 and CDR2 are SEHNR and FQNEAQ (reference sequence). CDR3 size: 13 residues. CDR3 sequence reads: CASSPSTWGEQFF. The CDR3 DNA sequence: TGTGCCAGCAGCCCTTCTACTTGGGGTGAGCAGTTCTTC.

In this sample, this clonotype turned up many times. The rearrangement uses TRBV29-1 and TRBJ2-1, with 7 bases identical to TRBD2. Germline V gene data show CDR1 as SQVTM and CDR2 as ANQGSEA. The CDR3 covers 11 residues. J lost 8 bases, V lost 5 bases, and 3 bases had no gene match. The CDR3 DNA reads as TGCAGCGTTTCCCGGGGGGATGAGCAGTTCTTC. It encodes CSVSRGDEQFF.

Ten or more counts support this clonotype. CDR3 DNA sequence: TGTGCCAGCAGCCAAGATGGGGGGAGTAACACCGGGGAGCTGTTTTTT. Its protein product is CASSQDGGSNTGELFF. V gene TRBV4-2 combines with J gene TRBJ2-2; D might be TRBD2 (6 bases). This CDR3 has 16 amino acids. Deletions cut 0 bases from V and 2 bases from J, with 10 bases between. Per the germline V gene, CDR1 is LGHNA and CDR2 is YNFKEQ.

This clonotype was recorded many times. The chain links TRBV28 to TRBJ2-7; the match to TRBD1 covers 12 bases. Trimming removed 5 bases from V and 13 bases from J; junction bases left unmatched: 12. This CDR3 contains 14 residues. The V gene's germline CDR1 is MDHEN and CDR2 SYDVKM. The CDR3 here is CASSKGTGGAVNYF. In nucleotides, the CDR3 is TGTGCCAGCAGTAAGGGGACAGGGGGCGCGGTCAACTACTTC.

This clonotype has at least ten counts. V is TRBV10-1 and J is TRBJ2-1; 7 bases are shared with TRBD1. CDR1 and CDR2 (germline): WNHNN, SYGVQD (reference sequence). V was pared by 3 bases and J by 6 bases, with 17 bases of the junction left unmatched. The CDR3 has 18 amino acids. Here the CDR3 reads CASSDGTARTFLFNEQFF. CDR3 coding DNA: TGCGCCAGCAGTGACGGGACAGCGCGGACCTTCCTGTTCAATGAGCAGTTCTTC.

This chain joins TRBV18 and TRBJ2-5, with 7 nucleotides matching TRBD1. This CDR3 region has 14 residues. The junction had 0 bases not matched to a gene; V was cut back by 0 bases and J by 2 bases. Germline V CDR1 and CDR2: KGHSH, LQKENI. The CDR3 DNA is TGTGCCAGCTCACCACCGGACAGGCAAGAGACCCAGTACTTC. Encoded protein: CASSPPDRQETQYF.

The chain joins TRBV20-1 to TRBJ2-1; D gene unclear. This CDR3 spans 15 amino acids. In germline, CDR1 is DFQATT, CDR2 SNEGSKA (reference sequence). V was pared by 0 bases and J by 0 bases, with 9 bases between. CDR3 sequence: CSARDRRSSYNEQFF. The CDR3 nucleotides are TGCAGTGCTAGAGATCGGCGGAGCTCCTACAATGAGCAGTTCTTC.

This clonotype has ten or more counts. The chain links TRBV4-1 to TRBJ1-2, with unresolved D. The germline CDR1 and CDR2 sequences are MGHRA and YSYEKL. The CDR3 is 16 residues long. V was clipped by 1 base and J by 3 bases, with 15 bases between them. CDR3 sequence reads: CASSQVWSLPDYGYTF. For the CDR3, the DNA is TGCGCCAGCAGCCAAGTATGGAGTCTGCCGGACTATGGCTACACCTTC.

In this sample, this clonotype turned up many times. The chain combines TRBV12-3 or TRBV12-4 with TRBJ2-2; D is unclear. CDR3 length: 14 amino acids. V was trimmed by 2 bases and J by 4 bases, leaving 8 bases between them. Written as DNA, the CDR3 is TGTGCCAGCAGTTTAAGGACCTTCACCGGGGAGCTGTTTTTT. Translated: CASSLRTFTGELFF.

In its sample, this clonotype was seen many times. The chain uses TRBV27 and TRBJ2-7; D is undetermined. Germline V lookup: CDR1 MNHEY, CDR2 SMNVEV (reference sequence). The CDR3 runs to 14 residues. V was shortened by 0 bases and J by 8 bases, with 14 bases between the two germline ends. The CDR3 coding sequence is TGTGCCAGCAGTTTATCTCCAGGCACTGCGAAGCAGTACTTC. Its protein product is CASSLSPGTAKQYF.

This clonotype was seen many times. The chain has TRBV12-3 or TRBV12-4 and TRBJ2-1; 7 bases match TRBD2. V dropped 6 bases and J dropped 6; count of bases not matched to a gene: 11. The CDR3 spans 15 residues. The CDR3 coding sequence is TGTGCCAGCAGAGTCGGGACTACCCTCGGCAATGAGCAGTTCTTC. It translates to CASRVGTTLGNEQFF.

The J gene is TRBJ2-7, the V gene TRBV6-1; D is ambiguous. The germline V gene encodes CDR1 MNHNS and CDR2 SASEGT. The ends were cut back, 6 bases at V and 0 bases at J, with 12 bases in the middle. The CDR3 has 14 amino acids. The CDR3 sequence is CASSTPGTSYEQYF. The CDR3 nucleotides read TGTGCCAGCAGCACCCCAGGAACCTCCTACGAGCAGTACTTC.

Concerning this clonotype itself: A read error may be the cause here, since a much bigger clone is one base away. The chain recombines TRBV10-3 with TRBJ1-4; D is ambiguous. The CDR3 runs 16 residues. CDR1 ENHRY and CDR2 SYGVKD come from the germline V gene. Here the CDR3 reads CAISDDNKSTNGKLFF. The CDR3 nucleotides read TGTGCCATCAGTGATGACAACAAGTCCACTAATGGAAAACTGTTTTTT.

This clonotype was detected many times. The V call is TRBV5-6, the J call TRBJ2-1; 15 nucleotides match TRBD2. Germline CDR1 SGHDT, CDR2 YYEEEE. The CDR3 is 17 residues long. V lost 3 bases to trimming and J lost 8 bases; unmatched junction nucleotides: 9. In DNA, the CDR3 is TGTGCCAGCAGCTCTTTCGGACTAGCGGGAGGGCGCCATGAGCAGTTCTTC. Protein sequence: CASSSFGLAGGRHEQFF.

This clonotype was found many times. The rearrangement links TRBV13 to TRBJ2-7; 10 bases line up with TRBD2. Losses at the gene ends were 5 bases for V and 6 bases for J; bases not matched to a gene: 7. Germline V gives CDR1 PRHDT, CDR2 FYEKMQ (reference sequence). The CDR3 runs to 14 residues. This CDR3 reads CASSTEREGSEQYF. CDR3 bases: TGTGCCAGCAGCACAGAGCGGGAGGGATCCGAGCAGTACTTC.

In this sample, this clonotype turned up many times. V gene TRBV6-5 combines with J gene TRBJ2-7; D is uncertain. Between the trimmed V and J ends, which lost 0 bases and 2 bases, there was a span of 5 bases. CDR3 length equals 13 residues. CDR1 and CDR2 (germline): MNHEY, SVGAGI. Here the CDR3 DNA reads TGTGCCAGCAGTTACTCTCAAACCTACGAGCAGTACTTC. It encodes CASSYSQTYEQYF.

This clonotype has a count of ten or more. This CDR3 reads CASSSGLTDTQYF. The DNA for the CDR3 is TGTGCCAGCAGTTCCGGGCTGACAGATACGCAGTATTTT. V usage is TRBV12-3 or TRBV12-4 and J usage is TRBJ2-3; D is undetermined. This CDR3 has 13 residues. The germline V and J ends were trimmed by 4 bases and 3 bases, with 8 bases remaining between them.

This clonotype was found many times. The chain employs TRBV5-1 and TRBJ2-7; 10 bases line up with TRBD2. The CDR3 loop spans 16 amino acids. V was pared by 0 bases and J by 3 bases, with 6 bases of the junction left unmatched. The V gene's germline CDR1 is SGHRS and CDR2 YFSETQ. Written as DNA, the CDR3 is TGCGCCAGCAGCTTGGTAGGACTAGCGGACTACTACGAGCAGTACTTC. It codes for CASSLVGLADYYEQYF.

This clonotype occurred many times. This sequence joins TRBV10-3 and TRBJ2-3; TRBD2 agrees at 7 bases. V was pared by 0 bases and J by 1 base, with 7 bases of the junction left unmatched. Germline lookup yields CDR1 ENHRY and CDR2 SYGVKD. There are 17 residues in the CDR3. The CDR3 loop reads CAISESLGGTRTDTQYF. As DNA, the CDR3 is TGTGCCATCAGTGAGTCGTTGGGGGGGACTCGCACAGATACGCAGTATTTT.

This clonotype was seen many times. The rearrangement joins TRBV7-6 to TRBJ2-3; 11 bases match TRBD2. Germline V lookup: CDR1 SGHVS, CDR2 FNYEAQ. CDR3 length: 16 residues. The V segment lost 1 base and the J segment 4 bases; nucleotides outside the gene matches: 4. The CDR3 DNA sequence: TGTGCCAGCAGCTTAGGGACTAGCGGGCGTGCAGATACGCAGTATTTT. Translating it yields CASSLGTSGRADTQYF.

This clonotype was counted ten times or more. This sequence joins TRBV29-1 and TRBJ2-7; 12 positions match TRBD1. The CDR3 totals 15 residues. CDR1 SQVTM and CDR2 ANQGSEA come from the germline V gene. V trimming: 4 bases; J trimming: 6 bases; junction bases outside the gene matches: 10. DNA of the CDR3: TGCAGCGTTGGGGGGCCGGGACAGGGGGCAGGCGAGCAGTACTTC. Its translation is CSVGGPGQGAGEQYF.